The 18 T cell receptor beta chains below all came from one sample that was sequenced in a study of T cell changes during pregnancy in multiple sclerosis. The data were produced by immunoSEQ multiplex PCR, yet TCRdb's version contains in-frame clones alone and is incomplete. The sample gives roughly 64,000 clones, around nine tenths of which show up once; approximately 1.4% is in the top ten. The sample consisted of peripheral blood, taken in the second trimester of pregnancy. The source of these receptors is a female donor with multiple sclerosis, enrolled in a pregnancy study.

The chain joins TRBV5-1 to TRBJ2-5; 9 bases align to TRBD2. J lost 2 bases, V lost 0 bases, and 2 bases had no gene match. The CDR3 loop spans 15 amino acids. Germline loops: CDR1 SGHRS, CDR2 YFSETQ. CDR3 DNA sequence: TGCGCCAGCAGCTTGGGGACTAGCGCGCAAGAGACCCAGTACTTC. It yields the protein CASSLGTSAQETQYF. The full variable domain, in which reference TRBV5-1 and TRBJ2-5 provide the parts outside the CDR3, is KAGVTQTPRYLIKTRGQQVTLSCSPISGHRSVSWYQQTPGQGLQFLFEYFSETQRNKGNFPGRFSGRQFSNSRSEMNVSTLELGDSALYLCASSLGTSAQETQYFGPGTRLLVL.

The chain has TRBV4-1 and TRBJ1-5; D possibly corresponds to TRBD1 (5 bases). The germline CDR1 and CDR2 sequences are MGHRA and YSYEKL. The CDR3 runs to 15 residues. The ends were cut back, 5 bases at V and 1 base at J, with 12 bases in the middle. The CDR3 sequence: CASSEGERSNQPQHF. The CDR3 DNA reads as TGCGCCAGCAGCGAAGGGGAGAGAAGCAATCAGCCCCAGCATTTT.

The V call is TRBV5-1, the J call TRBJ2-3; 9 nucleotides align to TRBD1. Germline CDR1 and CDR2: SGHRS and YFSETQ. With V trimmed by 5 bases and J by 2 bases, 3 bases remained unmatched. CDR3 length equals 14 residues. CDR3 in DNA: TGCGCCAGCAGTAACAGGGGGCTCACAGATACGCAGTATTTT. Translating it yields CASSNRGLTDTQYF.

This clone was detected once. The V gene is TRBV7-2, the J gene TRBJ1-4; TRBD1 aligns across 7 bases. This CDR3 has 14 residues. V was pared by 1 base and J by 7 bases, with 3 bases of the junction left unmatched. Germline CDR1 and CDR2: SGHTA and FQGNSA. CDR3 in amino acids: CASSLEGGGEKLFF. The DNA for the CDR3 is TGTGCCAGCAGCTTAGAAGGGGGCGGTGAAAAACTGTTTTTT.

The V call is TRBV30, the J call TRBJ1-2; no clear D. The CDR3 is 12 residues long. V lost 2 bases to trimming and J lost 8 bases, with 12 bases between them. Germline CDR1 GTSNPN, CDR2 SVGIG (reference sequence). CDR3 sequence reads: CAWSKAGKGYTF. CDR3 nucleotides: TGTGCCTGGAGTAAGGCAGGAAAAGGCTACACCTTC.

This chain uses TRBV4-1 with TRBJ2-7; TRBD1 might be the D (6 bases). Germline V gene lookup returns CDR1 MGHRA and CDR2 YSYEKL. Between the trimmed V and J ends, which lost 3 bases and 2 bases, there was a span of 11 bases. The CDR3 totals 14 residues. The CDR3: CASSQPGQTYEQYF. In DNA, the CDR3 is TGCGCCAGCAGCCAGCCCGGACAGACCTACGAGCAGTACTTC.

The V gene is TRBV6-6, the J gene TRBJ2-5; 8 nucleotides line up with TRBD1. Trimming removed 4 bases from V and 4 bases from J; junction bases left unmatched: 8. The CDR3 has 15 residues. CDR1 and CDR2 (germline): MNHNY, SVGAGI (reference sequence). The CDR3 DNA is TGTGCCAGCAGTTCAAGGACAGGGATAAGAGAGACCCAGTACTTC. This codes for CASSSRTGIRETQYF.

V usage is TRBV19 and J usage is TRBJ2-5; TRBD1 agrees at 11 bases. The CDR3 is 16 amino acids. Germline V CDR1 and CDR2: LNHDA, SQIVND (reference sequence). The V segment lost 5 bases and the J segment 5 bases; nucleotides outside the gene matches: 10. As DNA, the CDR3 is TGTGCCAGTAGTGTGGACAGGGGGCTGAACAAGGAGACCCAGTACTTC. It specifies CASSVDRGLNKETQYF.

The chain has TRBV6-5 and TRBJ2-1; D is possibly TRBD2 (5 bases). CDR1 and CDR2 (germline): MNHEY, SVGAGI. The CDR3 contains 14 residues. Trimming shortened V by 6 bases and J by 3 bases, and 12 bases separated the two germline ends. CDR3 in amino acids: CASSYGGNYNEQFF. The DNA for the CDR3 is TGTGCCAGCAGCTACGGAGGCAACTACAATGAGCAGTTCTTC.

The CDR3 loop is CASSVTETEETQYF. DNA for the CDR3: TGTGCCAGCAGCGTGACGGAGACCGAAGAGACCCAGTACTTC. The J gene is TRBJ2-5, the V gene TRBV14; D ambiguous. The germline V gene has CDR1 SGHDN and CDR2 FVKESK. There are 14 residues in the CDR3. Trimming cost V 5 bases and J 3 bases, with 13 bases left between them.

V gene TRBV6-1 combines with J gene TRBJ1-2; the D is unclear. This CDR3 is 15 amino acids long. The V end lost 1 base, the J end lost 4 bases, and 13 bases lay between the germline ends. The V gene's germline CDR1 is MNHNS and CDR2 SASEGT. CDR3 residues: CASSEGPQIFYGYTF. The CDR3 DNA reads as TGTGCCAGCAGTGAAGGCCCCCAGATATTCTATGGCTACACCTTC.

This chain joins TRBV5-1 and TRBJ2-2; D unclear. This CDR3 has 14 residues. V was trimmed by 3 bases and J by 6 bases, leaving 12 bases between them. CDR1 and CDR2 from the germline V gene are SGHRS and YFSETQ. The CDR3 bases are TGCGCCAGCAGCTCATCAGTTTACGCCGGGGAGCTGTTTTTT. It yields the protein CASSSSVYAGELFF.

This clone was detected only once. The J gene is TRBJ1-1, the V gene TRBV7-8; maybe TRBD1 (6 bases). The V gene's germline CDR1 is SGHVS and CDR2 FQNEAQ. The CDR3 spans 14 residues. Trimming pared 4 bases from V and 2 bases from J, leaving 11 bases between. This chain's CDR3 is CASSSFRGNTEAFF. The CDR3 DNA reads TGTGCCAGCAGCTCCTTCAGGGGAAACACTGAAGCTTTCTTT.

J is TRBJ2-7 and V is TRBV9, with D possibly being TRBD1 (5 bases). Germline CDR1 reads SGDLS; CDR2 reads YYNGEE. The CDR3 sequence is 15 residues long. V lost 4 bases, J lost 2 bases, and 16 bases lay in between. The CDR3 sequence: CASSQGPAQTYEQYF. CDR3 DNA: TGTGCCAGCAGCCAGGGTCCAGCTCAAACCTACGAGCAGTACTTC.

The CDR3 loop is CASSAGTGLADTQYF. DNA of the CDR3: TGTGCCAGCAGCGCAGGGACAGGGCTCGCAGATACGCAGTATTTT. The V gene is TRBV5-6, the J gene TRBJ2-3; 9 bases line up with TRBD1. The ends lost 4 bases at V and 4 bases at J; junction bases unmatched: 7. The CDR3 has 15 amino acids. CDR1 is SGHDT and CDR2 is YYEEEE in the germline V gene.

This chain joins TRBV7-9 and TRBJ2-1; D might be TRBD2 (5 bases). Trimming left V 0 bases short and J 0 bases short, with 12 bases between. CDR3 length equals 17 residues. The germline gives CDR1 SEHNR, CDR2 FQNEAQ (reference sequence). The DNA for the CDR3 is TGTGCCAGCAGCTTAGCGCTGGACTTTGCCTCCTACAATGAGCAGTTCTTC. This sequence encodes CASSLALDFASYNEQFF. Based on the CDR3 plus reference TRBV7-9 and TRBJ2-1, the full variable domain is DTGVSQNPRHKITKRGQNVTFRCDPISEHNRLYWYRQTLGQGPEFLTYFQNEAQLEKSRLLSDRFSAERPKGSFSTLEIQRTEQGDSAMYLCASSLALDFASYNEQFFGPGTRLTVL.

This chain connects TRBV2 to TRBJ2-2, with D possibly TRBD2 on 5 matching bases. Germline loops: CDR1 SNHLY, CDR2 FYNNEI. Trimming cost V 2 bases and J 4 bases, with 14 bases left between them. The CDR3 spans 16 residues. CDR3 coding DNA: TGTGCCAGCAGTGAATTTGCCGAGAGCGGCACCGGGGAGCTGTTTTTT. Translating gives CASSEFAESGTGELFF.

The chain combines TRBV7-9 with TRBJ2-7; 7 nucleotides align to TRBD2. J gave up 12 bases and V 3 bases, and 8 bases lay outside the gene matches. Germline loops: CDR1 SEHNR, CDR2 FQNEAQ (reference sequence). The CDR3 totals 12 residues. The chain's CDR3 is CASSLYPGGRYF. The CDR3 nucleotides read TGTGCCAGCAGCTTGTATCCGGGAGGAAGGTACTTC.